What follows is one T cell receptor (beta chain) and its context. The data belong to a study of blood T cell repertoires in COVID-19. Overall study: COVID-19 samples collected from the United States, Italy and Spain covered acute and convalescent phases. PBMCs, B-cell-depleted T cells, or T cells were the source of the cDNA or gDNA that made up the material.

Authors' data handling: Using reference gene primer amplification, nucleated cell counts were estimated. Produced via immunoSEQ multiplex PCR; TCRdb's table is partial and in-frame only. For V, J and clone size, that table is used; D and trimming come from the DNA. The table records around 78,000 clones, 80% to 90% of them present only once. This receptor was taken from a man aged 50 to 59 with active COVID-19. Sequenced sample: peripheral blood.

The CDR3 region is CASSMTGNTGELFF. The CDR3 DNA reads TGTGCCAGCAGCATGACAGGGAACACCGGGGAGCTGTTTTTT. The chain links TRBV28 to TRBJ2-2; weak D call: TRBD1 (6 bases). In germline, CDR1 is MDHEN, CDR2 SYDVKM. Trimming took 6 bases from V and 1 from J, leaving 9 bases between them. CDR3 length equals 14 residues.